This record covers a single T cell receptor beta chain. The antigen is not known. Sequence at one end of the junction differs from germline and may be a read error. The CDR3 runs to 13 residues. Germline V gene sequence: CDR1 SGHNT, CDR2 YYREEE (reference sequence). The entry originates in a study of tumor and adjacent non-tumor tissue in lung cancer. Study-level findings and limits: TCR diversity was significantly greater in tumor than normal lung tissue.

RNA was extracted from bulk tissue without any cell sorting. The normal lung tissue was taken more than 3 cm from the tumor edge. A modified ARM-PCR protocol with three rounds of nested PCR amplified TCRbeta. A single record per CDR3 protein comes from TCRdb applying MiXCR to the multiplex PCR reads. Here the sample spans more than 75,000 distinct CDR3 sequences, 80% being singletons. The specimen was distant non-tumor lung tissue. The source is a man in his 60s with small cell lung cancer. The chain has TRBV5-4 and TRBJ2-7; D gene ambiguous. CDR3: CASNLIPSGEQYF. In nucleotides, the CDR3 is TGTGCCAGCAACTTGATCCCCTCCGGCGAGCAGTACTTC.